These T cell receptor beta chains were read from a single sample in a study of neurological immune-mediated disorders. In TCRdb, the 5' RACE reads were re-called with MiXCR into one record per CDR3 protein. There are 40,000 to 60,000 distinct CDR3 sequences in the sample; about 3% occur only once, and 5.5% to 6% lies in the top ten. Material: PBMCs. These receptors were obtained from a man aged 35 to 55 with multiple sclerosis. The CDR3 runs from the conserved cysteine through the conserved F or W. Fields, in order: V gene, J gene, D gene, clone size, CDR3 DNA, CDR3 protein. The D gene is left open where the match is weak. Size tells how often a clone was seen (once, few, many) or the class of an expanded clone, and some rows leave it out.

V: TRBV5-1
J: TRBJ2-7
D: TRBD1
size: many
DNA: TGCGCCAGCAGCTTGGAGGGGACAGGGGGCGTCGAGCAGTACTTC
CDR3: CASSLEGTGGVEQYF

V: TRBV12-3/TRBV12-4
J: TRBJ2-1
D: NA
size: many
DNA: TGTGCCAGCAGTTTTCGTTTAGTGGGGGGTCCGAAGGGCGAGCAGTTCTTC
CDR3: CASSFRLVGGPKGEQFF

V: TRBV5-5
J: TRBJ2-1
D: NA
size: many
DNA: TGTGCCAGCAGCTTGGCCGGGGGGCGCGATGAGCAGTTCTTC
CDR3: CASSLAGGRDEQFF

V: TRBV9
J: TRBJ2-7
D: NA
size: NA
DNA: TGTGCCAGCAGCGTAGTTGGAGGAGCAGGGGCCCTTGACGAGCAGTACTTC
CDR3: CASSVVGGAGALDEQYF

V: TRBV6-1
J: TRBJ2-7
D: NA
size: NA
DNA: TGTGCCAGCAATTACGGAAACTACGAGCAGTACTTC
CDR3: CASNYGNYEQYF

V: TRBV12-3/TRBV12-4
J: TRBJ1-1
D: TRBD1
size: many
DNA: TGTGCCAGCAGTTTGACAGGGTACACTGAAGCTTTCTTT
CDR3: CASSLTGYTEAFF

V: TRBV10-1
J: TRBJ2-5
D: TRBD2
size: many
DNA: TGCGCCAGCAGTGAGGGGTTGGGAGCGGGAGCACAAGAGACCCAGTACTTC
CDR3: CASSEGLGAGAQETQYF

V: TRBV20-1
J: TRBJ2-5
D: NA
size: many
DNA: TGCAGTGCTAGAGGGTATTCGAGTCAGACCCAGTACTTC
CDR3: CSARGYSSQTQYF

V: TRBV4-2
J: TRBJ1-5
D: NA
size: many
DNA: TGTGCCAGCAGCCAAGAAGGGAGCAATCAGCCCCAGCATTTT
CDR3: CASSQEGSNQPQHF

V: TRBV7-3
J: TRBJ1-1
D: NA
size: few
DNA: TGTGCCAGCAGTTTTTCGACCGGGACTTCTACTGAAGCTTTCTTT
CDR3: CASSFSTGTSTEAFF

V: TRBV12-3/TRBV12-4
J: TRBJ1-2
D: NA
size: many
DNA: TGTGCCAGCACCACCTCTGAGCAGGGCGGCTATGGCTACACCTTC
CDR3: CASTTSEQGGYGYTF

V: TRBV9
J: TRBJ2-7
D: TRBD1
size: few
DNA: TGTGCCAGCAGCGTCGATCCGGGACAGGTTTACGAGCAGTACTTC
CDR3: CASSVDPGQVYEQYF

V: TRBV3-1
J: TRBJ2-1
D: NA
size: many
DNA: TGTGCCAGCAGCCAAGCCCGGATTGAGCAGTTCTTC
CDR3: CASSQARIEQFF

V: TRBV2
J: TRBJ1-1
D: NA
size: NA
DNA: TGTGCCAGCAGCCCAGGCATGAACACTGAAGCTTTCTTT
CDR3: CASSPGMNTEAFF

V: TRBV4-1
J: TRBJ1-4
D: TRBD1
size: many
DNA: TGCGCCAGCACTCCGGGACAGCATAATGAAAAACTGTTTTTT
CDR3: CASTPGQHNEKLFF

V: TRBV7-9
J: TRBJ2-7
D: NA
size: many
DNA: TGTACCAGCAGCCTAGGACAGGGAGGGAGCTACGAGCAGTACTTC
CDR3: CTSSLGQGGSYEQYF

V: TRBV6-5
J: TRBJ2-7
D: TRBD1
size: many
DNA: TGTGCCAGCAGTCCGACGACAGGGAACGAGCAGTACTTC
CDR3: CASSPTTGNEQYF

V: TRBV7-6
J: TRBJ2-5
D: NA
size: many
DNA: TGTGCCAGCAGCCCCCAGGGTGGAGAGACCCAGTACTTC
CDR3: CASSPQGGETQYF

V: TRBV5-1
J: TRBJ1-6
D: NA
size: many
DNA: TGCGCCAGCAGCTCCGGGACGGCGAATTCACCCCTCCACTTT
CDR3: CASSSGTANSPLHF

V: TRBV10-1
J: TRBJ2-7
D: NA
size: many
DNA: TGCGCCAGCGGTGGTGGGGCCCGGGGCCCCGACTCCTACGAGCAGTACTTC
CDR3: CASGGGARGPDSYEQYF

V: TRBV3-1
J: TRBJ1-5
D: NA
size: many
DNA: TGTGCCAGCAGCCAAGTAGCAGGGGGCAATCAGCCCCAGCATTTT
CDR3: CASSQVAGGNQPQHF

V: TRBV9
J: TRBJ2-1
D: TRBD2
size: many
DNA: TGTGCCAGCAGCGTAGGAGCGGGGCCCTACAATGAGCAGTTCTTC
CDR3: CASSVGAGPYNEQFF

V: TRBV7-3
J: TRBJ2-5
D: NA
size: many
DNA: TGTGCCAGCAGCGGAGTTGATGGGGAGACCCAGTACTTC
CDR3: CASSGVDGETQYF

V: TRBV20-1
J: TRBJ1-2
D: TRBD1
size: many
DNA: TGCAGTGCCGGGCGGGACAGCCATCGGGGCTATGGCTACACCTTC
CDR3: CSAGRDSHRGYGYTF

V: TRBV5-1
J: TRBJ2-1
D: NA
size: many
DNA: TGCGCCAGCAGCCGGGGGGGACAGGTAGACAATGAGCAGTTCTTC
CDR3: CASSRGGQVDNEQFF

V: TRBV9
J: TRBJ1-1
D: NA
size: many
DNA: TGTGCCAGCAGCCCGACAGCCAACACTGAAGCTTTCTTT
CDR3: CASSPTANTEAFF

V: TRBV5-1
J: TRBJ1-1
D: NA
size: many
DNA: TGCGCCAGCAGCTTGGACCCGGGGGGAAGGACTGAAGCTTTCTTT
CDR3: CASSLDPGGRTEAFF

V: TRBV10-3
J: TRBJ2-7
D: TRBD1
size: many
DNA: TGTGCCATCAGTGAGAGAGGGACAGGGGACGAGCAGTACTTC
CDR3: CAISERGTGDEQYF

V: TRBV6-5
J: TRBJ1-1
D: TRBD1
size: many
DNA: TGTGCCAGCAGTTACGACAGGGGTGACACTGAAGCTTTCTTT
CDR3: CASSYDRGDTEAFF

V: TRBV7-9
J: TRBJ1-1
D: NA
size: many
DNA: TGTGCCAGCAGCTTAGAGAGGGGGATGGACACTGAAGCTTTCTTT
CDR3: CASSLERGMDTEAFF

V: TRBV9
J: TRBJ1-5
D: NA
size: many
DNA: TGTGCCAGCAGCGTAGGAGGGGATTTGGGTCAGCCCCAGCATTTT
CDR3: CASSVGGDLGQPQHF

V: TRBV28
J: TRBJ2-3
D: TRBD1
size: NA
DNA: TGTGCCAGCAGCCTGGTACAGGGGGCGGCAGATACGCAGTATTTT
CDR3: CASSLVQGAADTQYF

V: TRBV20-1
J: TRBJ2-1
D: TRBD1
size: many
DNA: TGCAGTGCTGGATCGACAGGGGATCGTAATGAGCAGTTCTTC
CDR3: CSAGSTGDRNEQFF

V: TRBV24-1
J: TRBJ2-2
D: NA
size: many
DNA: TGTGCCACCGCCCCGGGACGAGCAACCGGGGAGCTGTTTTTT
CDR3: CATAPGRATGELFF

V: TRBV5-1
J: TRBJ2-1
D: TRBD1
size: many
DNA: TGCGCCACCTCCGACAGGGTAACTGGCCATGAGCAGTTCTTC
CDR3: CATSDRVTGHEQFF

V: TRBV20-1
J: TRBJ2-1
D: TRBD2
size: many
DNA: TGCAGTGCTCAAGCCGGGACTAGCGACAATGAGCAGTTCTTC
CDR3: CSAQAGTSDNEQFF

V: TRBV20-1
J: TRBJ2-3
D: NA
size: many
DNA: TGCAGTGCCATACAGGGCCTTACAGATACGCAGTATTTT
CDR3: CSAIQGLTDTQYF

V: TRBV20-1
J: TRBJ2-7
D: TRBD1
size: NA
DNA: TGCAGTGCTAGGGGACAGACAACCTACGAGCAGTACTTC
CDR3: CSARGQTTYEQYF

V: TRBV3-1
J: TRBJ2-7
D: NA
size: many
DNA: TGTGCCAGCAGCCCTCAAGGGGTTGTATCCTACGAGCAGTACTTC
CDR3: CASSPQGVVSYEQYF

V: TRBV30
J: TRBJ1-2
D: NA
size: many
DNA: TGTGCCTGGAGCGGTGGGCACGGCTACACCTTC
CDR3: CAWSGGHGYTF

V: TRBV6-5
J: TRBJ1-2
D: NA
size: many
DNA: TGTGCCAGCAGTTCGCCAGCCGATAACTATGGCTACACCTTC
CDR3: CASSSPADNYGYTF

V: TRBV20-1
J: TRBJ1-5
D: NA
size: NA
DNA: TGCAGTGCTAGAGGCCTGTCAGGGAAGCCCCAGAATTTT
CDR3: CSARGLSGKPQNF

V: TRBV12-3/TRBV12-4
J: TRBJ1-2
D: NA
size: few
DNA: TGTGCCAGCAGTACGGGACGGAACTATGGCTACACCTTC
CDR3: CASSTGRNYGYTF